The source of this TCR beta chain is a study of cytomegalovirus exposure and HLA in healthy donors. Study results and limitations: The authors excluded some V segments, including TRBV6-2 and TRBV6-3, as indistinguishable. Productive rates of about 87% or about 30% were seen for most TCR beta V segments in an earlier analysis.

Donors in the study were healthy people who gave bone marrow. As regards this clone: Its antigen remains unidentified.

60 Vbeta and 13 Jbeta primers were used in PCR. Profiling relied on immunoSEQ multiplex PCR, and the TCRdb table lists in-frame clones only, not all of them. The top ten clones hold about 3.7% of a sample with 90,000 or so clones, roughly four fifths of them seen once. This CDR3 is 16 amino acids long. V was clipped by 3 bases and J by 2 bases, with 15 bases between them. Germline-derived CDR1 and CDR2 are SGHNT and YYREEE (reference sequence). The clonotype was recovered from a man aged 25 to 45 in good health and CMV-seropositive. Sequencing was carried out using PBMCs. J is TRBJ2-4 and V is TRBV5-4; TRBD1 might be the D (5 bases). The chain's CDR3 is CASSYGMDKTKNIQYF. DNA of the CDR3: TGTGCCAGCAGCTATGGCATGGACAAGACCAAAAACATTCAGTACTTC.